The T cell receptor (beta chain) described here comes from a study of T cell clones after liver transplantation. Notes on the study in general: Compared with third party-reactive sequences, donor-reactive ones declined more, independent of withdrawal success.

Regarding this clone: The antigen remains unidentified.

Profiling relied on immunoSEQ multiplex PCR, and the TCRdb table lists in-frame clones only, not all of them. The sample gives around 75,000 clones, around 84% of which show up once; 2% to 2.5% is in the top ten. This specimen consisted of CD4+ T cells from blood, obtained less than 50 months after liver transplant. This TCR came from a human patient who received a liver transplant. Some T cells may possibly be graft donor cells.

The CDR3 DNA reads as TGTGCCAGCACAACGGGCCTACTCGGTGAGCAGTTCTTC. Its translation: CASTTGLLGEQFF. The J gene is TRBJ2-1, the V gene TRBV6-1; D gene ambiguous. The CDR3 spans 13 residues. The germline gives CDR1 MNHNS, CDR2 SASEGT. Trimming cost V 7 bases and J 9 bases, with 16 bases left between them.